One and the same sample provided the 7 T cell receptor beta chains below, sequenced in a study of blood T cells in healthy people across ages. Primed by a sample-barcoded 5' primer and a J-beta primer mix, a second PCR proceeded for about 6 to 12 cycles. Using its own MiXCR run on the 5' RACE reads, TCRdb lists one record per CDR3 protein. The data hold hundreds of thousands of distinct CDR3 sequences, with 32% observed a single time. The sample consisted of blood. The receptors derive from an elderly woman in good health.

Ten or more counts support this clonotype. This chain connects TRBV5-1 to TRBJ2-5; 15 bases align to TRBD2. The CDR3 totals 17 residues. With 4 bases clipped from V and 5 bases from J, the junction kept 9 bases outside the gene matches. The germline gives CDR1 SGHRS, CDR2 YFSETQ. The CDR3 loop is CASSTGLAGGPRETQYF. The CDR3 region has the DNA TGCGCCAGCAGCACCGGACTAGCGGGGGGGCCGAGGGAGACCCAGTACTTC.

As to this clonotype: The junction departs from the called germline gene at one end, perhaps through a read error. The J gene is TRBJ2-7, the V gene TRBV7-6, with a possible D match to TRBD1 (5 bases). The germline gives CDR1 SGHVS, CDR2 FNYEAQ. There are 14 residues in the CDR3. CDR3 bases: TGTACCAGCAGCTTAGTAGAAGGGGCTGGGGAGCAGTACTTC. The encoded protein is CTSSLVEGAGEQYF.

This clonotype showed up many times. V usage is TRBV7-3 and J usage is TRBJ2-3, with 9 bases aligning to TRBD2. Losses at the gene ends were 4 bases for V and 1 base for J; bases not matched to a gene: 6. Germline CDR1 SGHTA, CDR2 FQGTGA. There are 16 residues in the CDR3. In DNA, the CDR3 is TGTGCCAGCAGCTCAAGGCGGGGGGGCCGCACAGATACGCAGTATTTT. It encodes CASSSRRGGRTDTQYF. Variable domain in full (rest from reference TRBV7-3 and TRBJ2-3): GAGVSQTPSNKVTEKGKYVELRCDPISGHTALYWYRQSLGQGPEFLIYFQGTGAADDSGLPNDRFFAVRPEGSVSTLKIQRTERGDSAVYLCASSSRRGGRTDTQYFGPGTRLTVL.

This clonotype was seen many times. The V gene is TRBV20-1, the J gene TRBJ2-7, with D tentatively TRBD2 (6 bases). Germline CDR1 reads DFQATT; CDR2 reads SNEGSKA (reference sequence). The V end was cut by 6 bases, the J end by 6 bases, with 15 bases between. The CDR3 covers 12 residues. CDR3 bases: TGCAGTGCAACCTCGACTAGTACCGAGCAGTACTTC. Translated: CSATSTSTEQYF.

This clonotype came up a few times. This chain uses TRBV6-1 with TRBJ2-3; TRBD2 aligns across 9 bases. The CDR3 contains 17 residues. V trimming: 6 bases; J trimming: 1 base; junction bases outside the gene matches: 11. Germline CDR1 and CDR2: MNHNS and SASEGT. CDR3 in amino acids: CASSKLTPSGGTDTQYF. The CDR3 coding sequence is TGTGCCAGCAGCAAGCTAACTCCTAGCGGGGGCACAGATACGCAGTATTTT.

This clonotype was observed many times. The chain links TRBV28 to TRBJ2-3; a possible D gene is TRBD2 (6 bases). CDR3 length: 15 residues. V shed 6 bases and J shed 6 bases, with 19 bases lying between them. Germline V gives CDR1 MDHEN, CDR2 SYDVKM. This CDR3 reads CASSGLPSVADTQYF. The CDR3 nucleotides are TGTGCCAGCAGCGGACTACCCTCGGTTGCCGATACGCAGTATTTT.

The chain is built from TRBV9 and TRBJ1-1, with D possibly matching TRBD1 (5 bases). V shed 0 bases and J shed 5 bases, with 11 bases lying between them. The CDR3 totals 14 residues. Germline CDR1 and CDR2: SGDLS and YYNGEE. The CDR3: CASSVGHGGTEAFF. The CDR3 nucleotides are TGTGCCAGCAGCGTAGGCCACGGGGGGACTGAAGCTTTCTTT. The entire variable domain, with the rest obtained from reference TRBV9 and TRBJ1-1, is as follows: DSGVTQTPKHLITATGQRVTLRCSPRSGDLSVYWYQQSLDQGLQFLIQYYNGEERAKGNILERFSAQQFPDLHSELNLSSLELGDSALYFCASSVGHGGTEAFFGQGTRLTVV.